These T cell receptor beta chains were read from a single sample in a study of T cells in Graves' hyperthyroidism and ophthalmopathy. TCRdb called the multiplex PCR reads again in MiXCR, with one record for every CDR3 protein. The profile shows nearly 600,000 distinct CDR3 sequences, approximately 15% of them singletons. Sequenced input: blood. The receptors here all came from a woman younger than 35 with Graves' ophthalmopathy. The conserved cysteine and the conserved F or W are not part of the CDR3 here.

V gene,CDR3 protein
TRBV11-1,ASSYRDRGKNTEAF
TRBV30,AWLTGPYEQY
TRBV12-3/TRBV12-4,ASSLYSGNTEAF
TRBV5-6,ASSLVPGLAF
TRBV28,ASSLRLRRTEAF
TRBV6-1,ASSPGSGRSTDTQY
TRBV4-1,ASSQDMTGPLNTEAF
TRBV7-8,ASSDGGWGPRESYGYT
TRBV30,AWSETGGNGYT
TRBV2,ASRPRSGGRANIQY
TRBV20-1,SARDWAGLLSYNEQF
TRBV19,ASSLDSRYTGELF
TRBV11-2,ANGLAGGNTGELF
TRBV9,ASSVGLAGQGEQF
TRBV4-1,ASSQGGGQFSGNTIY
TRBV30,AWGQGAYEQY
TRBV5-1,ASSLAGQRTDTQY
TRBV19,ASSTRQGEAF
TRBV6-1,ASSLSIGMNTEAF
TRBV28,ASSSPRGANEKLF
TRBV28,ASSPGQGAATEAF
TRBV18,ASSPSGEGTEAF
TRBV5-5,ASSPEGQKNTEAF
TRBV20-1,SAREGLGGYT
TRBV27,ASSFPRLERRVPYEQY
TRBV11-2,ASSLQTGGDGYT
TRBV4-1,ASSQEASGGLDEQF
TRBV7-6,ASSLGGVGVTGELF
TRBV20-1,SAFSADDRLDGVNQPQH
TRBV4-2,ASSQDATSGLTQY
TRBV4-1,ASSGPGGVEQY
TRBV19,ASLPAGMNSPLH
TRBV30,ACALAGGWEQY
TRBV28,ASSVGQGPYYEQY
TRBV6-6,ASSYLGTLNTGELF
TRBV6-2/TRBV6-3,ASTQPPNTEAF
TRBV7-3,ASSPSSGDNNEQF
TRBV20-1,SAAVLGREQY
TRBV27,ASSLYQTNQETQY
TRBV19,ASRVEAGNQPQH
TRBV4-1,ASSQGRGMKNEQF
TRBV27,ASRLGGSSGWDGYNEQF